Sequencing of this TCR beta chain was carried out in a study of T cell responses to AZD1222 COVID-19 vaccine. Study-level findings and limits: Compared with day 0, the breadth and depth of the Spike-specific TCR repertoire rose significantly after two doses of AZD1222. Repertoires were obtained only post-peak T cell response. The donor group comprised mostly white British people and more females; the analysis possibly underestimated clonal diversity. Nearly half of spike-specific TCRs reportedly target unmutated variant regions.

Trimming cost V 3 bases and J 3 bases; bases outside gene matches: 4. This CDR3 spans 16 amino acids. The germline V gene has CDR1 SGHNT and CDR2 YYREEE (reference sequence). Profiling relied on immunoSEQ multiplex PCR, and the TCRdb table lists in-frame clones only, not all of them. The data contain tens of thousands of clones, around nine tenths of them seen just once; the ten biggest clones take up approximately 6%. As for this clone: Its cognate antigen is unknown.

The rearrangement uses TRBV5-4 and TRBJ2-1; the match to TRBD2 covers 12 bases. The receptor comes from an adult who received the MenACWY meningococcal vaccine as a control. The source material was peripheral blood, sampled 28 days after the second dose of the MenACWY control vaccine. The CDR3 nucleotides are TGTGCCAGCAGCTCAAGGACTAGCGGGATCTACAATGAGCAGTTCTTC. Amino acids: CASSSRTSGIYNEQFF.